These T cell receptor beta chains were read from a single sample in a study of human versus mouse CDR3 diversity and MHC coevolution. The table came from immunoSEQ multiplex PCR; TCRdb's copy has only in-frame clones and leaves some out. The repertoire holds approximately 81,000 clones, with 80% to 95% as singletons. Sequencing was done on a sample of naive CD4+ T cells from blood. The origin of the receptors is a person aged 30 to 70 in good health. CDR3s include the opening cysteine and the closing phenylalanine or tryptophan. D genes are given only for firm matches. Where a row states a size, it is once, few, many or the class of an expanded clone; other rows omit it.

TRBD1	TRBV5-1	TRBJ1-1	.	TGCGCCAGCAGCTTGGGACAGGGAGAAGCTTTCTTT	CASSLGQGEAFF
.	TRBV11-3	TRBJ2-1	.	TGTGCCAGCAGCCCAGGCCGAGATGAGCAGTTCTTC	CASSPGRDEQFF
.	TRBV28	TRBJ1-2	once	TGTGCCAGCAGTTTACGTACCCCCGGTGGCTACACCTTC	CASSLRTPGGYTF
.	TRBV19	TRBJ2-7	once	TGTGCCAGTAGTATAACCAGGGGATTCCCAGGCGAGCAGTACTTC	CASSITRGFPGEQYF
TRBD2	TRBV7-2	TRBJ2-2	.	TGTGCCAGCAGCCATTGGACTAGCGGGATGAGCGGGGAGCTGTTTTTT	CASSHWTSGMSGELFF
TRBD1	TRBV6-6	TRBJ1-1	.	TGTGCCAGCAGACAGGGGGCGGTAACTGAAGCTTTCTTT	CASRQGAVTEAFF
.	TRBV6-1	TRBJ1-2	.	TGTGCCAGCAGTGAGCGACAGGCTAGTGGGTATGGCTACACCTTC	CASSERQASGYGYTF
.	TRBV6-1	TRBJ1-2	once	TGTGCCAGCAGTGAAAGGGGGAACTATGGCTACACCTTC	CASSERGNYGYTF
TRBD2	TRBV7-3	TRBJ2-7	.	TGTGCCAGCAGCTTAGTTAGCGGGAGTCTATACTTC	CASSLVSGSLYF
TRBD1	TRBV2	TRBJ1-4	.	TGTGCCAGCAGTAACGGGCAGGGGGCGGAAAAACTGTTTTTT	CASSNGQGAEKLFF
.	TRBV7-3	TRBJ2-3	.	TGTGCCAGCAGCTTAACGTTTCCGGGGGGCGGCACAGATACGCAGTATTTT	CASSLTFPGGGTDTQYF
.	TRBV6-5	TRBJ1-5	.	TGTGCCAGCAGTTACATCGGCGGGAGTCAGCCCCAGCATTTT	CASSYIGGSQPQHF
TRBD1	TRBV12-5	TRBJ1-1	.	TGTGCTAGTGGTTTGGTACAAAACAGGGGGAGCACTGAAGCTTTCTTT	CASGLVQNRGSTEAFF
.	TRBV6-5	TRBJ2-3	once	TGTGCCAGCAGTAACCAGCGGGCCGGCACAGATACGCAGTATTTT	CASSNQRAGTDTQYF
.	TRBV6-6	TRBJ1-1	.	TGTGCCAGCAGTGTTCGGTCGAACACTGAAGCTTTCTTT	CASSVRSNTEAFF
TRBD2	TRBV29-1	TRBJ2-7	.	TGCAGCGTTGGGGGCGCGGGAGAAGTATACGAGCAGTACTTC	CSVGGAGEVYEQYF
.	TRBV19	TRBJ2-1	.	TGTGCCAGTAGTATAAGCGGGTACAATGAGCAGTTCTTC	CASSISGYNEQFF
TRBD1	TRBV6-6	TRBJ1-4	.	TGTGCCAGCAGTTACGGGGACAGGAGGAATGAAAAACTGTTTTTT	CASSYGDRRNEKLFF